This TCR beta chain was sequenced in a study of identical twins. Study-level findings and limits: Within twin pairs, the out-of-frame alpha sequences they shared showed excess low generation probability.

TCRdb reprocessed the 5' RACE reads via MiXCR and lists one record per CDR3 protein. The sample records hundreds of thousands of distinct CDR3 sequences, approximately 13% being singletons. This clonotype was observed a few times. Its antigen is unidentified. V lost 4 bases to trimming and J lost 1 base; unmatched junction nucleotides: 5. CDR1 and CDR2 (germline): DFQATT, SNEGSKA (reference sequence). This CDR3 has 16 residues. The same specimen was also included in a second study, on yellow fever vaccine responses in identical twins.

The clonotype originates from a woman between 18 and 30 years old in good health. Sequenced sample: CD8+ T cells sorted from blood. This chain links TRBV20-1 with TRBJ2-5; TRBD2 matches 14 bases. The CDR3 DNA reads TGCAGTGCTATTTGGACTAGCGGGAGGCTCCAAGAGACCCAGTACTTC. Translated, it gives CSAIWTSGRLQETQYF.